This TCR beta chain originates from a study of OX40 agonist ivuxolimab in advanced cancers. Study overall: Among those treated, three patients had partial responses, one with hepatocellular carcinoma and two with cutaneous melanoma.

Here immunoSEQ multiplex PCR was the method, and the copy in TCRdb shows in-frame clones only, minus some. The data show 55,000 to 75,000 clones, 70% to 90% seen once. Germline V gene lookup returns CDR1 MGHRA and CDR2 YSYEKL. V was trimmed by 0 bases and J by 3 bases, leaving 10 bases between them. The CDR3 is 15 amino acids. This TCR was recovered from an adult with an advanced solid tumor such as melanoma, head and neck, liver or kidney cancer. The J gene is TRBJ2-3, the V gene TRBV4-1; D not resolved. The specimen comprised CD4+ or CD8+ T cells sorted from blood, sampled in a trial of the OX40 agonist ivuxolimab. CDR3 bases: TGCGCCAGCAGCCAAGACCACGTAGGGACAGATACGCAGTATTTT. Translation gives CASSQDHVGTDTQYF.